These 19 T cell receptor beta chains were all obtained from the same sample, sequenced in a study of T cells in Graves' hyperthyroidism and ophthalmopathy. Authors of the study amplified TCR beta CDR3 regions from RNA transcripts. The HTBI set primed first-round TCR CDR3 RT-PCR. TCRdb reanalysed the multiplex PCR reads using MiXCR and keeps one entry per CDR3 protein. Of 750,000 to 950,000 distinct CDR3 sequences listed, approximately 40% are singletons. The sample was blood. These receptors were taken from a man aged 18 to 29 with Graves' hyperthyroidism.

Details on this clonotype: The germline gene is not matched at one end of the junction; a read error may be the cause. The chain joins TRBV10-3 to TRBJ2-5; 8 nucleotides align to TRBD2. This CDR3 spans 16 amino acids. In germline, CDR1 is ENHRY, CDR2 SYGVKD. The CDR3 reads CASSEVAGAGEGTQYF. The CDR3 DNA reads as TGTGCCAGCAGTGAAGTAGCAGGAGCGGGGGAGGGGACCCAGTACTTC.

V and J are TRBV29-1 and TRBJ1-1; D is undetermined. From germline, CDR1 is SQVTM and CDR2 ANQGSEA. CDR3 length: 12 residues. With 8 bases removed from V and 7 bases from J, the gap between germline ends came to 17 bases. CDR3 residues: CSQLGSRVEAFF. CDR3 nucleotides: TGCAGCCAATTAGGGAGTAGGGTTGAAGCTTTCTTT. Full variable domain (rest looked up from reference TRBV29-1 and TRBJ1-1): SAVISQKPSRDICQRGTSLTIQCQVDSQVTMMFWYRQQPGQSLTLIATANQGSEATYESGFVIDKFPISRPNLTFSTLTVSNMSPEDSSIYLCSQLGSRVEAFFGQGTRLTVV.

This clonotype was counted at least ten times. V is TRBV7-9 and J is TRBJ2-5, with unresolved D. CDR3 length: 14 residues. Trimming left V 3 bases short and J 4 bases short, with 12 bases between. Per the germline V gene, CDR1 is SEHNR and CDR2 is FQNEAQ (reference sequence). The DNA for the CDR3 is TGTGCCAGCAGCTTTGGTCAGTCGGGAGAGACCCAGTACTTC. Translated: CASSFGQSGETQYF. The full variable domain, in which reference TRBV7-9 and TRBJ2-5 provide the parts outside the CDR3, is DTGVSQNPRHKITKRGQNVTFRCDPISEHNRLYWYRQTLGQGPEFLTYFQNEAQLEKSRLLSDRFSAERPKGSFSTLEIQRTEQGDSAMYLCASSFGQSGETQYFGPGTRLLVL.

The V gene is TRBV5-6, the J gene TRBJ2-2; 7 bases agree with TRBD2. The V and J ends lost 10 bases and 6 bases, in that order; junction bases with no gene match: 12. Germline V CDR1 and CDR2: SGHDT, YYEEEE. The CDR3 runs to 14 residues. As DNA, the CDR3 is TGTGCCTGGAGTCTCCGGACTAGATCCGGGGAGCTGTTTTTT. Its protein product is CAWSLRTRSGELFF.

In regard to this clonotype: The conserved phenylalanine or tryptophan normally closing the CDR3 is absent here, so this likely arose from a read error. The V gene is TRBV6-5, the J gene TRBJ1-2; D unresolved. CDR3 length: 12 amino acids. The germline gives CDR1 MNHEY, CDR2 SVGAGI. V lost 6 bases to trimming and J lost 0 bases, with 5 bases between them. CDR3 nucleotides: TGTGCCAGCAGACCTACTAACTATGGCTACACCCTC. This sequence encodes CASRPTNYGYTL.

V and J are TRBV28 and TRBJ1-5; TRBD1 agrees at 8 bases. Per germline, CDR1 MDHEN and CDR2 SYDVKM. V shed 4 bases, J shed 5 bases, and the junction held 10 bases outside the gene matches. This CDR3 has 16 amino acids. The CDR3 spells CASSWTWTGNHQPQHF. The CDR3 DNA is TGTGCCAGCAGTTGGACCTGGACAGGGAATCATCAGCCCCAGCATTTT.

The V call is TRBV2, the J call TRBJ2-3, with unresolved D. With 7 bases removed from V and 2 bases from J, the gap between germline ends came to 13 bases. This CDR3 has 14 residues. CDR1 and CDR2 from the germline V gene are SNHLY and FYNNEI. CDR3 amino acids: CASKGAIDTDTQYF. CDR3 sequence (DNA): TGTGCCAGCAAAGGCGCTATCGACACAGATACGCAGTATTTT.

This chain uses TRBV9 with TRBJ2-7; 9 positions match TRBD1. CDR3 size: 17 residues. Germline lookup yields CDR1 SGDLS and CDR2 YYNGEE. V was clipped by 4 bases and J by 2 bases; unmatched bases: 13. CDR3 in DNA: TGTGCCAGCAGCCCTCATCCGGACAGGGGTTGGACCTACGAGCAGTACTTC. Translated, it gives CASSPHPDRGWTYEQYF. Looking up the rest from reference TRBV9 and TRBJ2-7 gives the full variable domain: DSGVTQTPKHLITATGQRVTLRCSPRSGDLSVYWYQQSLDQGLQFLIQYYNGEERAKGNILERFSAQQFPDLHSELNLSSLELGDSALYFCASSPHPDRGWTYEQYFGPGTRLTVT.

There are many counts of this clonotype. The chain joins TRBV7-8 to TRBJ2-7; 7 positions match TRBD1. Germline-derived CDR1 and CDR2 are SGHVS and FQNEAQ. This CDR3 is built from 13 residues. V shed 5 bases, J shed 2 bases, and the junction held 3 bases outside the gene matches. Written as DNA, the CDR3 is TGTGCCAGCAGCGACGGGACAGCCTACGAGCAGTACTTC. Protein: CASSDGTAYEQYF.

This clonotype has just a few counts. V usage is TRBV19 and J usage is TRBJ1-1; D ambiguous. The CDR3 is made up of 15 amino acids. V was trimmed by 7 bases and J by 3 bases, leaving 18 bases between them. Germline lookup yields CDR1 LNHDA and CDR2 SQIVND (reference sequence). Written as DNA, the CDR3 is TGTGCCAGTACCTCGGACGTAACCTGGGACACTGAAGCTTTCTTT. Protein product: CASTSDVTWDTEAFF.

With regard to this clonotype: At one end the junction does not follow the germline gene, possibly because of a read error. DNA for the CDR3: TGTGCCAGCAGCCAAGTAGGGGCAGGTTGGCCACCCCACTTC. Its translation: CASSQVGAGWPPHF. The chain uses TRBV14 and TRBJ2-7, with D possibly TRBD1 on 5 matching bases. The CDR3 is 14 amino acids. Germline CDR1 SGHDN, CDR2 FVKESK.

The CDR3: CASSPDRGNHNEQFF. For the CDR3, the DNA is TGTGCCAGCAGCCCGGACAGGGGAAATCACAATGAGCAGTTCTTC. J is TRBJ2-1 and V is TRBV7-8; 9 bases agree with TRBD1. This CDR3 is 15 amino acids long. J lost 5 bases, V lost 5 bases, and 7 bases had no gene match. CDR1 SGHVS and CDR2 FQNEAQ come from the germline V gene.

This chain connects TRBV7-9 to TRBJ1-4; 9 bases agree with TRBD1. CDR1 and CDR2 from the germline V gene are SEHNR and FQNEAQ (reference sequence). The CDR3 sequence is 18 residues long. Trimming took 6 bases from V and 5 from J; bases not matched to a gene: 16. The CDR3 DNA follows: TGTGCCAGCAGTTTATTGGGACAGGGAGGCGTTGGGAATGAAAAACTGTTTTTT. Protein sequence: CASSLLGQGGVGNEKLFF.

This chain connects TRBV5-1 to TRBJ2-2; D is unclear. V dropped 3 bases and J dropped 7 bases, with 10 bases sitting between them. Germline loops: CDR1 SGHRS, CDR2 YFSETQ. The CDR3 extends over 13 amino acids. In DNA, the CDR3 is TGCGCCAGCAGCTCTCGTACGTTCGGGGAGCTGTTTTTT. Residues: CASSSRTFGELFF.

V and J are TRBV2 and TRBJ1-5; 8 positions match TRBD1. Per the germline V gene, CDR1 is SNHLY and CDR2 is FYNNEI. V trimming: 6 bases; J trimming: 2 bases; junction bases outside the gene matches: 9. The CDR3 is made up of 16 amino acids. CDR3 in DNA: TGTGCCAGCAGCCCTCATGGGGGACAGGGCAATCAGCCCCAGCATTTT. Its translation: CASSPHGGQGNQPQHF.

The chain carries TRBV7-9 and TRBJ2-7; D unclear. The CDR3 is 15 amino acids. V was cut by 0 bases and J by 2 bases, with 11 bases left in between. The germline CDR1 and CDR2 sequences are SEHNR and FQNEAQ (reference sequence). CDR3 protein: CASSLAWHSPYEQYF. DNA of the CDR3: TGTGCCAGCAGCTTAGCGTGGCACAGTCCCTACGAGCAGTACTTC.

The chain is built from TRBV7-9 and TRBJ2-2; D ambiguous. Deletions cut 5 bases from V and 7 bases from J, with 11 bases between. This CDR3 has 13 amino acids. CDR1 SEHNR and CDR2 FQNEAQ come from the germline V gene (reference sequence). The CDR3 DNA is TGTGCCAGCAGCCGAACCGTATTCGGGGAGCTGTTTTTT. Its translation: CASSRTVFGELFF.

V is TRBV9 and J is TRBJ2-2; 10 bases match TRBD2. This CDR3 is 15 amino acids long. The V gene end was trimmed by 3 bases and the J gene end by 7 bases; junction bases not matched to a gene: 6. Germline CDR1 is SGDLS and CDR2 is YYNGEE. The CDR3 DNA reads TGTGCCAGCAGCGCGAGCGGGGGGGCTAGCGGGGAGCTGTTTTTT. This codes for CASSASGGASGELFF. Drawing the rest from reference TRBV9 and TRBJ2-2, the complete variable domain is DSGVTQTPKHLITATGQRVTLRCSPRSGDLSVYWYQQSLDQGLQFLIQYYNGEERAKGNILERFSAQQFPDLHSELNLSSLELGDSALYFCASSASGGASGELFFGEGSRLTVL.

As for this clonotype: This CDR3 fails to terminate in the conserved phenylalanine or tryptophan, so it likely reflects a read error. The rearrangement joins TRBV5-1 to TRBJ1-1; TRBD1 matches at 10 bases. V shed 7 bases, J shed 5 bases, and the junction held 2 bases outside the gene matches. CDR3 length: 12 residues. Germline loops: CDR1 SGHRS, CDR2 YFSETQ. The CDR3 DNA follows: TGCGCCAGCCGGGACAGGGGTACTGAAGCTTTCCTT. This gives the protein CASRDRGTEAFL.